This entry features one T cell receptor beta chain sequence. Its antigen is unidentified. These data belong to a study of post-analysis software for immune sequencing data. The wider study: Included among the disease courses, which were recorded for the cohort, were relapsing-remitting, secondary progressive and progressive-relapsing multiple sclerosis.

The V gene's germline CDR1 is SGHTA and CDR2 FQGNSA. V shed 8 bases and J shed 6 bases, with 9 bases lying between them. This CDR3 region has 11 residues. Unique molecular identifiers had been added to the TCR beta cDNA libraries. Using its own MiXCR run on the PCR reads, TCRdb lists one record per CDR3 protein. The top ten clones hold around 11% of a sample with 600,000 to 750,000 distinct CDR3 sequences, around 64% of them seen once. Study outcomes and limitations: Elevated frequency relative to controls characterized a handful of TRBV segments in patients, TRBV5-6, TRBV5-1 and TRBV20-1 among them. Normalized Chao1 diversity was significantly reduced in patients versus controls.

What was sequenced was blood. This clonotype was sampled from a girl aged 2-15 years with multiple sclerosis. This chain links TRBV7-2 with TRBJ2-3; D assignment may be TRBD1 or TRBD2 (5 bases each). CDR3 bases: TGTGCCAGCGCTTGGGGGGATACGCAGTATTTT. It is translated as CASAWGDTQYF.